What follows are 27 T cell receptor beta chains derived from one specimen sequenced in a study of blood T cell repertoires in COVID-19. Repertoires were generated with immunoSEQ multiplex PCR, while TCRdb's copy carries only in-frame clones and drops some. The top ten hold roughly 10% of the sample, which has 200,000 to 250,000 clones, 70% to 90% seen once. The sequenced sample was peripheral blood. These receptors were collected from a woman between 45 and 65 years old with COVID-19, enrolled during active disease.

Here the CDR3 DNA reads TGTGCCACCAGTGATCCACGAGGCAATCAGCCCCAGCATTTT. Protein: CATSDPRGNQPQHF. This rearrangement joins TRBV24-1 to TRBJ1-5; D unresolved. Germline CDR1 reads KGHDR; CDR2 reads SFDVKD. The CDR3 is 14 amino acids. V shed 3 bases and J shed 2 bases, with 7 bases lying between them.

The chain carries TRBV29-1 and TRBJ1-1; tentatively, D is TRBD1 (6 bases). The CDR3 is 14 amino acids. V shed 3 bases and J shed 0 bases, with 11 bases lying between them. In germline, CDR1 is SQVTM, CDR2 ANQGSEA. CDR3 protein: CSVEAGTMNTEAFF. DNA for the CDR3: TGCAGCGTTGAGGCCGGGACAATGAACACTGAAGCTTTCTTT.

In nucleotides, the CDR3 is TGTGCCAGTAGTCCCCCCGGTCCTCTCAATGAGCAGTTCTTC. This translates into CASSPPGPLNEQFF. The V call is TRBV19, the J call TRBJ2-1; D is uncertain. Germline assignment: CDR1 LNHDA and CDR2 SQIVND (reference sequence). With 5 bases removed from V and 6 bases from J, the gap between germline ends came to 14 bases. This CDR3 comprises 14 residues.

The rearrangement links TRBV19 to TRBJ1-6; 8 bases agree with TRBD1. The trim removed 4 bases at V and 7 bases at J, leaving 6 bases unmatched. CDR3 length: 15 residues. From germline, CDR1 is LNHDA and CDR2 SQIVND (reference sequence). DNA for the CDR3: TGTGCCAGTAGTACAGGGACAGGTTACAATTCACCCCTCCACTTT. Encoded protein: CASSTGTGYNSPLHF.

This clone was seen once. V and J are TRBV28 and TRBJ1-4; weak D call: TRBD1 (6 bases). CDR3 length: 13 residues. Germline CDR1 is MDHEN and CDR2 is SYDVKM. V shed 6 bases and J shed 6 bases, with 11 bases lying between them. Written as DNA, the CDR3 is TGTGCCAGCAGGGGGGCCAGCCATGAAAAACTGTTTTTT. This codes for CASRGASHEKLFF.

The chain recombines TRBV9 with TRBJ2-6; 7 nucleotides agree with TRBD1. The CDR3 sequence is 15 residues long. CDR1 SGDLS and CDR2 YYNGEE come from the germline V gene. V was clipped by 3 bases and J by 0 bases; unmatched bases: 0. Here the CDR3 DNA reads TGTGCCAGCAGCGCAGGGGGCTCTGGGGCCAACGTCCTGACTTTC. Translated: CASSAGGSGANVLTF.

The chain combines TRBV2 with TRBJ1-4; D remains ambiguous. CDR3 length: 15 amino acids. Looked up from germline, CDR1 is SNHLY and CDR2 is FYNNEI. V gave up 2 bases and J gave up 3 bases, with 10 bases separating them. CDR3 loop: CASSETRKPNEKLFF. CDR3 nucleotides: TGTGCCAGCAGTGAAACTCGAAAGCCTAATGAAAAACTGTTTTTT.

The rearrangement uses TRBV14 and TRBJ2-1; D call uncertain. Trimming took off 1 base at V and 0 bases at J, with 7 bases between the two ends. The CDR3 loop spans 15 amino acids. Germline assignment: CDR1 SGHDN and CDR2 FVKESK. As DNA, the CDR3 is TGTGCCAGCAGCCAAGCACTTAGCTCCTACAATGAGCAGTTCTTC. The encoded protein is CASSQALSSYNEQFF.

This chain uses TRBV4-3 with TRBJ2-7; 8 bases are shared with TRBD2. Germline V gene data show CDR1 as LGHNA and CDR2 as YSLEER. CDR3 size: 17 residues. The ends lost 2 bases at V and 2 bases at J; junction bases unmatched: 11. Here the CDR3 reads CASSQSASGLVTYEQYF. CDR3 DNA sequence: TGCGCCAGCAGCCAATCAGCTTCGGGACTAGTGACCTACGAGCAGTACTTC.

The rearrangement uses TRBV5-1 and TRBJ2-2, with D perhaps TRBD1 (5 bases). V lost 2 bases to trimming and J lost 5 bases, with 7 bases between them. CDR3 length equals 13 residues. In germline, CDR1 is SGHRS, CDR2 YFSETQ. The CDR3 sequence is CASSLGVTGELFF. The CDR3, as DNA: TGCGCCAGCAGCTTAGGGGTTACCGGGGAGCTGTTTTTT.

The V gene is TRBV27, the J gene TRBJ2-1; weak D call: TRBD1 (5 bases). Germline-derived CDR1 and CDR2 are MNHEY and SMNVEV (reference sequence). V shed 10 bases and J shed 9 bases, with 19 bases lying between them. The length of the CDR3 is 13 residues. As DNA, the CDR3 is TGTGCCACCGCGCGCACAGGATCGAGTGAGCAGTTCTTC. Encoded protein: CATARTGSSEQFF.

In its sample, this clone was seen a few times. The rearrangement links TRBV19 to TRBJ1-5; TRBD1 matches 8 bases. Germline V gene sequence: CDR1 LNHDA, CDR2 SQIVND (reference sequence). J gave up 6 bases and V 2 bases, and 6 bases lay outside the gene matches. The CDR3 runs 15 residues. CDR3 loop: CASSITGGWGQPQHF. The CDR3 DNA reads as TGTGCCAGTAGTATAACAGGGGGATGGGGTCAGCCCCAGCATTTT.

This clone was recorded a few times. The rearrangement uses TRBV11-2 and TRBJ1-2; D is undetermined. The CDR3 spans 13 residues. Germline lookup yields CDR1 SGHAT and CDR2 FQNNGV. Trimming cost V 0 bases and J 7 bases, with 9 bases left between them. CDR3 sequence reads: CASSLDRGGGYTF. The CDR3 DNA is TGTGCCAGCAGCTTAGACAGAGGTGGTGGCTACACCTTC.

The rearrangement uses TRBV28 and TRBJ2-7; 8 nucleotides agree with TRBD1. This CDR3 has 15 amino acids. Per germline, CDR1 MDHEN and CDR2 SYDVKM. The V gene end was trimmed by 5 bases and the J gene end by 0 bases; junction bases not matched to a gene: 6. The CDR3 DNA reads as TGTGCCAGCAGTGACAGGGGCTATATCTCCTACGAGCAGTACTTC. Protein product: CASSDRGYISYEQYF. Looking up the rest from reference TRBV28 and TRBJ2-7 gives the full variable domain: DVKVTQSSRYLVKRTGEKVFLECVQDMDHENMFWYRQDPGLGLRLIYFSYDVKMKEKGDIPEGYSVSREKKERFSLILESASTNQTSMYLCASSDRGYISYEQYFGPGTRLTVT.

The V gene is TRBV5-1, the J gene TRBJ2-2, with D possibly matching TRBD1 (6 bases). This CDR3 spans 15 amino acids. CDR1 SGHRS and CDR2 YFSETQ come from the germline V gene. Trimming took 2 bases from V and 3 from J, leaving 11 bases between them. CDR3 bases: TGCGCCAGCAGCTTTCAGGGGCCCTACACCGGGGAGCTGTTTTTT. This gives the protein CASSFQGPYTGELFF.

This clone was observed a single time. The V call is TRBV27, the J call TRBJ2-3, with 11 bases aligning to TRBD2. CDR3 size: 19 residues. Germline V CDR1 and CDR2: MNHEY, SMNVEV (reference sequence). V shed 4 bases and J 2 bases; nucleotides not matched to a gene: 14. This CDR3 reads CASSSQTPGLADVTDTQYF. In DNA, the CDR3 is TGTGCCAGCAGTTCGCAGACCCCGGGACTAGCGGACGTCACAGATACGCAGTATTTT.

This clone has a single count. The CDR3 protein is CASSIQGLAGGNNEQFF. CDR3 nucleotides: TGTGCCAGTAGTATACAAGGACTAGCGGGGGGGAACAATGAGCAGTTCTTC. The rearrangement uses TRBV19 and TRBJ2-1; 15 nucleotides match TRBD2. With V trimmed by 2 bases and J by 5 bases, 4 bases remained unmatched. The length of the CDR3 is 17 residues. Germline CDR1 and CDR2: LNHDA and SQIVND (reference sequence).

The chain carries TRBV14 and TRBJ1-4; D is uncertain. Germline V CDR1 and CDR2: SGHDN, FVKESK. Trimming removed 4 bases from V and 7 bases from J, with 7 bases in between. The CDR3 runs to 12 residues. CDR3 amino acids: CASSLLPEKLFF. The CDR3 region has the DNA TGTGCCAGCAGCCTCCTACCTGAAAAACTGTTTTTT.

The gene calls are TRBV5-1 and TRBJ1-3, with D possibly matching TRBD1 (6 bases). This CDR3 comprises 14 residues. The V and J ends lost 4 bases and 3 bases respectively, with 11 bases between them. The V gene's germline CDR1 is SGHRS and CDR2 YFSETQ. The DNA of the CDR3 is TGCGCCAGCAGCCCGGGGACAAATGGAAACACCATATATTTT. Translating it yields CASSPGTNGNTIYF.

The chain carries TRBV9 and TRBJ2-2; possible D gene TRBD2, 5 bases. Trimming left V 0 bases short and J 7 bases short, with 10 bases between. This CDR3 spans 14 amino acids. Germline V lookup: CDR1 SGDLS, CDR2 YYNGEE. This CDR3 reads CASSVEIAHGELFF. The CDR3 nucleotides read TGTGCCAGCAGCGTAGAAATAGCGCACGGGGAGCTGTTTTTT.

This chain joins TRBV10-3 and TRBJ1-2; D not certain. The ends were cut back, 2 bases at V and 1 base at J, with 11 bases in the middle. The germline gives CDR1 ENHRY, CDR2 SYGVKD. The CDR3 contains 15 residues. CDR3 residues: CAISETAGNNYGYTF. The CDR3 bases are TGTGCCATCAGTGAGACGGCAGGCAATAACTATGGCTACACCTTC.

The V and J genes are TRBV6-5 and TRBJ2-1; D is possibly TRBD2 (6 bases). Germline CDR1 is MNHEY and CDR2 is SVGAGI. The CDR3 has 14 amino acids. V dropped 10 bases and J dropped 2 bases, with 15 bases sitting between them. CDR3 in DNA: TGTGCCACCCGGGTCGGAGGGCCCTACAATGAGCAGTTCTTC. This encodes CATRVGGPYNEQFF.

The chain employs TRBV6-5 and TRBJ1-2; D remains ambiguous. Germline V gene lookup returns CDR1 MNHEY and CDR2 SVGAGI. CDR3 length: 14 amino acids. The V end lost 7 bases, the J end lost 0 bases, and 12 bases lay between the germline ends. The chain's CDR3 is CASNPDRTNYGYTF. For the CDR3, the DNA is TGTGCCAGCAATCCAGATCGTACTAACTATGGCTACACCTTC.

The genes are TRBV5-1 and TRBJ2-5; possibly TRBD1 for D (6 bases). Per germline, CDR1 SGHRS and CDR2 YFSETQ. Trimming left V 4 bases short and J 5 bases short, with 15 bases between. The CDR3 totals 14 residues. This CDR3 reads CASSQTGTGETQYF. The DNA for the CDR3 is TGCGCCAGCAGCCAGACAGGCACGGGGGAGACCCAGTACTTC.

This clone showed up just a few times. The J gene is TRBJ1-3, the V gene TRBV27; 7 bases align to TRBD1. Looked up from germline, CDR1 is MNHEY and CDR2 is SMNVEV (reference sequence). With V trimmed by 5 bases and J by 2 bases, 6 bases remained unmatched. This CDR3 comprises 15 residues. The CDR3 sequence: CASSPNRGAGNTIYF. For the CDR3, the DNA is TGTGCCAGCAGTCCCAACAGGGGAGCTGGAAACACCATATATTTT.

The chain uses TRBV6-6 and TRBJ1-6, with TRBD1 matching 7 bases. Germline V gene sequence: CDR1 MNHNY, CDR2 SVGAGI (reference sequence). The CDR3 has 15 residues. V was clipped by 2 bases and J by 10 bases; unmatched bases: 8. This CDR3 reads CASSYATGWESPLHF. DNA of the CDR3: TGTGCCAGCAGTTACGCGACAGGGTGGGAATCACCCCTCCACTTT.

V and J are TRBV5-1 and TRBJ2-1, with a weak D call TRBD1 (5 bases). V dropped 1 base and J dropped 7 bases, with 12 bases sitting between them. Germline V lookup: CDR1 SGHRS, CDR2 YFSETQ. The length of the CDR3 is 14 residues. The CDR3 here is CASSLTFNRNEQFF. The CDR3 bases are TGCGCCAGCAGCTTGACCTTCAACAGGAATGAGCAGTTCTTC.